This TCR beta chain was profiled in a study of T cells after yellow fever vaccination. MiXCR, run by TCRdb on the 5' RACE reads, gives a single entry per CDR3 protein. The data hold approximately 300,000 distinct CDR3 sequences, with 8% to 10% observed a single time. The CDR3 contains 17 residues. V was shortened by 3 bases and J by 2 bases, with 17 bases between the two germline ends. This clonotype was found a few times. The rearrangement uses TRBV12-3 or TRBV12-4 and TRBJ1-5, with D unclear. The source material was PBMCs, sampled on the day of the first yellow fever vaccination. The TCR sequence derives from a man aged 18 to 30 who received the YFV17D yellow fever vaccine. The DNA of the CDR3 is TGTGCCAGCAGTTTTAGAGGATGGGTTGGAGGCAATCAGCCCCAGCATTTT. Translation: CASSFRGWVGGNQPQHF.